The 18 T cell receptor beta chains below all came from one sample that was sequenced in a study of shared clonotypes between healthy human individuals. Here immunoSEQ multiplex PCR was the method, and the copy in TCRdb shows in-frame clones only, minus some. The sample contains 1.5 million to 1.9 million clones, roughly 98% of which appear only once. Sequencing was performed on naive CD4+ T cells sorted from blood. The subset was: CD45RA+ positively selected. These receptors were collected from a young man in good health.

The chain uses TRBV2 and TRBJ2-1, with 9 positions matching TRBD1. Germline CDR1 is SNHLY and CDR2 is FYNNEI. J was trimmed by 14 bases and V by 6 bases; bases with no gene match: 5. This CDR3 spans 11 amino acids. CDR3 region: CASSRDRVKFF. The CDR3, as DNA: TGTGCCAGCAGCCGGGACAGGGTTAAGTTCTTC.

The CDR3 loop reads CASSPPSGTGGHGYTF. DNA of the CDR3: TGTGCCAGCTCACCACCGTCGGGCACCGGAGGGCATGGCTACACCTTC. This chain connects TRBV18 to TRBJ1-2; no clear D. Germline loops: CDR1 KGHSH, CDR2 LQKENI. V lost 0 bases and J 6 bases, leaving 17 bases between the germline ends. There are 16 residues in the CDR3.

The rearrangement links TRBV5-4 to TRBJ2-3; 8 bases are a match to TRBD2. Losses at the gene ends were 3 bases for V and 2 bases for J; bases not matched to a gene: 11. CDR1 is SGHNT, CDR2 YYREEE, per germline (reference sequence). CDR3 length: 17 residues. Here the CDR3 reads CASSSDNPSGPTDTQYF. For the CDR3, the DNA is TGTGCCAGCAGCTCTGACAATCCTAGCGGGCCCACAGATACGCAGTATTTT.

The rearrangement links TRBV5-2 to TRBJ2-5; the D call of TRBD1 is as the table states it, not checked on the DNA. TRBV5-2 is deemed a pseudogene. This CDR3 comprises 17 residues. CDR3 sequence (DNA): TGTGCCAGCAGCTTGGGGCCCTTACACAGGGACGGAGAGACCCAGTACTTC. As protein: CASSLGPLHRDGETQYF.

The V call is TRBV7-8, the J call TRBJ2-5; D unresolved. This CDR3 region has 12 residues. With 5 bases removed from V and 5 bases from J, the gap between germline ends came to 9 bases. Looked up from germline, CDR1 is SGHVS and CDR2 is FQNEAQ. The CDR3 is CASSPFRETQYF. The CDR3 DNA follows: TGTGCCAGCAGCCCATTCCGGGAGACCCAGTACTTC.

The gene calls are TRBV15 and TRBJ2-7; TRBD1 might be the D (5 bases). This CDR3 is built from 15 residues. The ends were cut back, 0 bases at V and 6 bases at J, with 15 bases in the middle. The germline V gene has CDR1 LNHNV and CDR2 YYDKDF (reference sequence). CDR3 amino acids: CATSRDRGALGEQYF. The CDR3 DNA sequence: TGTGCCACCAGCAGAGATCGTGGGGCCCTCGGCGAGCAGTACTTC.

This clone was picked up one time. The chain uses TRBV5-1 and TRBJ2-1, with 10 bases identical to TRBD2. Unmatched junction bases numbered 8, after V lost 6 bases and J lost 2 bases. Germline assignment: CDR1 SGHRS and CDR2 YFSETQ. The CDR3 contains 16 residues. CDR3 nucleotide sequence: TGCGCCAGCACCTTAACACTAGCGGGAACCTACAATGAGCAGTTCTTC. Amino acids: CASTLTLAGTYNEQFF.

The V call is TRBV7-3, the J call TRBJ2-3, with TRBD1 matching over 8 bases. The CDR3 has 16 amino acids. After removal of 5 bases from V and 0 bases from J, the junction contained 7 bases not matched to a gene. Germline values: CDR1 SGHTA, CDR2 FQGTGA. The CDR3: CASSPGQGGSTDTQYF. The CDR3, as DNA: TGTGCCAGCAGCCCTGGACAGGGAGGCAGCACAGATACGCAGTATTTT.

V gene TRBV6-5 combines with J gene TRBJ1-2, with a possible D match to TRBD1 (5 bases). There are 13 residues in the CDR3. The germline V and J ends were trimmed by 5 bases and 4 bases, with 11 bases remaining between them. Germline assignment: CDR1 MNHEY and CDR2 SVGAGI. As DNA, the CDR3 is TGTGCCAGCAGTCGGGACCGCAGCTATGGCTACACCTTC. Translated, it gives CASSRDRSYGYTF.

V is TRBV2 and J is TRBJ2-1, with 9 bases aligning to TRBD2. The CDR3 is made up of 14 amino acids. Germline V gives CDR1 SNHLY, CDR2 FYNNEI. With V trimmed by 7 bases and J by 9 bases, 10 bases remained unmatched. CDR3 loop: CASNAGGPLGEQFF. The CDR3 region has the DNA TGTGCCAGCAACGCGGGAGGGCCTCTGGGTGAGCAGTTCTTC.

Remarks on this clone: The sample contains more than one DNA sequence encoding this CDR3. The CDR3 region is CATSRLAGGTDTQYF. CDR3 coding DNA: TGTGCCACCAGCAGACTAGCGGGAGGCACAGATACGCAGTATTTT. V usage is TRBV15 and J usage is TRBJ2-3; 10 bases map to TRBD2. The CDR3 is made up of 15 amino acids. Germline trimming cut 2 bases from V and 1 base from J; bases unmatched to any gene: 0. In germline, CDR1 is LNHNV, CDR2 YYDKDF (reference sequence).

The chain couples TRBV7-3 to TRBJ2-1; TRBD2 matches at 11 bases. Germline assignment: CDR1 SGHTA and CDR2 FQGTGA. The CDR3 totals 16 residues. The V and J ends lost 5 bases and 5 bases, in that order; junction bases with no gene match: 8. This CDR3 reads CASSRPGLAENNEQFF. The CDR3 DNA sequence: TGTGCCAGCAGCCGACCGGGACTAGCGGAAAACAATGAGCAGTTCTTC.

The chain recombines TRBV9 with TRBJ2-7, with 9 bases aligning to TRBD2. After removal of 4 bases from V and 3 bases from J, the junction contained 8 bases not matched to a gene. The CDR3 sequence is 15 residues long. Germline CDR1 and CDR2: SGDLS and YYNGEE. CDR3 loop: CASSPRASGVYEQYF. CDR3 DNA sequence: TGTGCCAGCAGCCCACGGGCTAGCGGGGTCTACGAGCAGTACTTC.

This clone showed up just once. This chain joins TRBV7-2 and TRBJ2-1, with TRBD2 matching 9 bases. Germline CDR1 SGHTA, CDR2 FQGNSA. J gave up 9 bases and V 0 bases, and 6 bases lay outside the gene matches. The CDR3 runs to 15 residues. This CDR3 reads CASSLAGGGEGEQFF. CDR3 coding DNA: TGTGCCAGCAGCTTAGCTGGCGGGGGGGAAGGTGAGCAGTTCTTC.

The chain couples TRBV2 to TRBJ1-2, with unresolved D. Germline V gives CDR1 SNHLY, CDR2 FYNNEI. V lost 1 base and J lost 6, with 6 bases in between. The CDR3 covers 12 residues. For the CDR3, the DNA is TGTGCCAGCAGTGAAGGGACTCATGGCTACACCTTC. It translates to CASSEGTHGYTF.

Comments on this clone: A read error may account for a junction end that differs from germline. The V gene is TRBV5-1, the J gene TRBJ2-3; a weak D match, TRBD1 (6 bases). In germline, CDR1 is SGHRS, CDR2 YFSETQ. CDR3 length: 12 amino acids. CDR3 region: CASGLGADTQYF. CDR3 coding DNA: TGCGCCAGCGGCTTGGGGGCGGATACGCAGTATTTT.

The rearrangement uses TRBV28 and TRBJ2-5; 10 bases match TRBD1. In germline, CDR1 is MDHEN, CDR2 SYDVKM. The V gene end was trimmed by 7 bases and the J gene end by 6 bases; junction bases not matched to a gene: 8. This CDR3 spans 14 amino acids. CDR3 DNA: TGTGCCAGCAAGACCGGGACAGGGGTACAGACCCAGTACTTC. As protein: CASKTGTGVQTQYF.

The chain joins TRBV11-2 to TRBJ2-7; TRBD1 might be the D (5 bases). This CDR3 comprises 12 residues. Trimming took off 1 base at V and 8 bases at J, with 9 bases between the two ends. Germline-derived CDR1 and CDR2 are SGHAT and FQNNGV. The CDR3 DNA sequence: TGTGCCAGCAGCTTAGTAGACAGCAAGCAGTACTTC. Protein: CASSLVDSKQYF.